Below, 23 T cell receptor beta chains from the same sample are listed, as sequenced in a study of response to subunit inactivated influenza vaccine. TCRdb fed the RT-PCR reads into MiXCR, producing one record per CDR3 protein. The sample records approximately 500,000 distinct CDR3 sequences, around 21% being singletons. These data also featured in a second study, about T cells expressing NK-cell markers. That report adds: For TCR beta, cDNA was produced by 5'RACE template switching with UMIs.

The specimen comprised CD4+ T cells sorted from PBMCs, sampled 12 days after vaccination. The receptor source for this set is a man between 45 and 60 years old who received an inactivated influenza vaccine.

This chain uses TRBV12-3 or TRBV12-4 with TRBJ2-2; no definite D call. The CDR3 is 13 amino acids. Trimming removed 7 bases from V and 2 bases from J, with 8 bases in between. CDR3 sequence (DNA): TGTGCCAGCACCAATGGAAACACCGGGGAGCTGTTTTTT. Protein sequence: CASTNGNTGELFF.

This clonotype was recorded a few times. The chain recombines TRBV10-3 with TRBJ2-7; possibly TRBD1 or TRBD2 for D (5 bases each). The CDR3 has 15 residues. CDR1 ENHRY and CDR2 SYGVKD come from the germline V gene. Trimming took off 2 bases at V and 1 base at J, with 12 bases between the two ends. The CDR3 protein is CAISEGDLSSYEQYF. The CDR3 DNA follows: TGTGCCATCAGTGAGGGGGACCTCTCATCCTACGAGCAGTACTTC.

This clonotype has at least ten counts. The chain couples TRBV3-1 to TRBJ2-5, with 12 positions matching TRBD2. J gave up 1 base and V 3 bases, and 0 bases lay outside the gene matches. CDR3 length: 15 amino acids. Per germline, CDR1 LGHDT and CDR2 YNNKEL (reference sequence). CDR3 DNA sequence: TGTGCCAGCAGCCAGGGACTAGCGGGCCAAGAGACCCAGTACTTC. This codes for CASSQGLAGQETQYF.

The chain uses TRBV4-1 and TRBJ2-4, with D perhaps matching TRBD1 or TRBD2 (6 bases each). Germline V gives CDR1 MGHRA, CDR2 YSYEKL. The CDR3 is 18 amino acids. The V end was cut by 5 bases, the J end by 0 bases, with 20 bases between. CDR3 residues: CASSSLGGSGLAKNIQYF. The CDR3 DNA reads TGCGCCAGCAGCTCCTTAGGGGGGAGCGGGTTAGCCAAAAACATTCAGTACTTC.

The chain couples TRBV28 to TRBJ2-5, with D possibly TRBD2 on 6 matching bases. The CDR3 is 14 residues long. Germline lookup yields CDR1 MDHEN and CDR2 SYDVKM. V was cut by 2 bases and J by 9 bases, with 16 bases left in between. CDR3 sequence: CASSLVGRPLPQYF. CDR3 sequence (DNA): TGTGCCAGCAGTTTAGTGGGGAGGCCGTTGCCCCAGTACTTC.

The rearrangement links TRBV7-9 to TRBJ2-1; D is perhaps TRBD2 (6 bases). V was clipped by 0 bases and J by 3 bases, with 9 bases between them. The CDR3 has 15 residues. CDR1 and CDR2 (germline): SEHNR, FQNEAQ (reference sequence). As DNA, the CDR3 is TGTGCCAGCAGCTTAGCTAGCGGAGACTACAATGAGCAGTTCTTC. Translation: CASSLASGDYNEQFF. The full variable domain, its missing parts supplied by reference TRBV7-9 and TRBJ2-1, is DTGVSQNPRHKITKRGQNVTFRCDPISEHNRLYWYRQTLGQGPEFLTYFQNEAQLEKSRLLSDRFSAERPKGSFSTLEIQRTEQGDSAMYLCASSLASGDYNEQFFGPGTRLTVL.

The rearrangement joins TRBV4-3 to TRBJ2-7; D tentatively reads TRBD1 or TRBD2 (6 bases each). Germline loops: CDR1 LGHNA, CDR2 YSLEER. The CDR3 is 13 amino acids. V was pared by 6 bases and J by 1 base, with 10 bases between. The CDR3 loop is CASSRGESYEQYF. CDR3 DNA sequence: TGCGCCAGCAGTAGGGGGGAATCCTACGAGCAGTACTTC.

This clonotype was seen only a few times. CDR3 sequence reads: CAISEGEGRISYNEQFF. CDR3 in DNA: TGTGCCATCAGTGAGGGGGAGGGCCGTATCTCCTACAATGAGCAGTTCTTC. V usage is TRBV10-3 and J usage is TRBJ2-1, with 7 bases lining up with TRBD2. V dropped 2 bases and J dropped 0; count of bases not matched to a gene: 7. The CDR3 is 17 amino acids. Germline V gene data show CDR1 as ENHRY and CDR2 as SYGVKD.

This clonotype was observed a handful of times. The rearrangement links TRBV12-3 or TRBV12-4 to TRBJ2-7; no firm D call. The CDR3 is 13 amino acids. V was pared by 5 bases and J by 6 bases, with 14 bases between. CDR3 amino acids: CASSSREGSEQYF. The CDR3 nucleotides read TGTGCCAGCAGTAGTAGGGAAGGGTCCGAGCAGTACTTC.

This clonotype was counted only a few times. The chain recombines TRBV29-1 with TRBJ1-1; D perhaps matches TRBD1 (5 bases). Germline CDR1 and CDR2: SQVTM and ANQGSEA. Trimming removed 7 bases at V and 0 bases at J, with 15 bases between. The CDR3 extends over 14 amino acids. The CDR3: CSERQLTMNTEAFF. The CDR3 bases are TGCAGCGAAAGACAGCTCACCATGAACACTGAAGCTTTCTTT.

CDR3 sequence (DNA): TGTGCCAGCAGTTTAGGGACAGGGGGAATGAGCGAGCCCCAGCATTTT. Protein: CASSLGTGGMSEPQHF. This sequence joins TRBV12-3 or TRBV12-4 and TRBJ1-5; TRBD1 agrees at 10 bases. This CDR3 has 16 residues. V lost 1 base and J lost 8; bases outside the gene matches: 8.

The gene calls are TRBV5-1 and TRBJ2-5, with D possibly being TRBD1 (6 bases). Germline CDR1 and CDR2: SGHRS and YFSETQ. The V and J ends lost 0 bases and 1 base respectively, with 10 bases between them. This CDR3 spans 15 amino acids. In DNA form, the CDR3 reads TGCGCCAGCAGCTTGGATATGGGGGCCCAAGAGACCCAGTACTTC. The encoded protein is CASSLDMGAQETQYF.

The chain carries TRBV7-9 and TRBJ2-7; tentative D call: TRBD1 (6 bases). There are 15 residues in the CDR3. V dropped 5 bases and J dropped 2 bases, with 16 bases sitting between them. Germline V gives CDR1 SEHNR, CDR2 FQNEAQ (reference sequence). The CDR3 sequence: CASSPTGTLPYEQYF. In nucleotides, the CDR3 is TGTGCCAGCAGCCCCACCGGGACACTACCCTACGAGCAGTACTTC.

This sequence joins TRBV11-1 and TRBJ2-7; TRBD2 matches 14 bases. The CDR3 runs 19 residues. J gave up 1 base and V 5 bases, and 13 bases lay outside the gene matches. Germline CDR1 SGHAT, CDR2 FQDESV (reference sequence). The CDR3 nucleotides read TGTGCCAGCAGCGGCCGAGGGACTAGCGGGAGTTGGGGTTCCTACGAGCAGTACTTC. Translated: CASSGRGTSGSWGSYEQYF.

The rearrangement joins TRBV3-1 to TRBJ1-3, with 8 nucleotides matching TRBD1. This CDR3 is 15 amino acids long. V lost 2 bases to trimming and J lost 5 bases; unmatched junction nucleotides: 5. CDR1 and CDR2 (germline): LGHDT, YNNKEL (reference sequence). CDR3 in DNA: TGTGCCAGCAGCCAACTGACAGGGGAGAGAAACACCATATATTTT. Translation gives CASSQLTGERNTIYF.

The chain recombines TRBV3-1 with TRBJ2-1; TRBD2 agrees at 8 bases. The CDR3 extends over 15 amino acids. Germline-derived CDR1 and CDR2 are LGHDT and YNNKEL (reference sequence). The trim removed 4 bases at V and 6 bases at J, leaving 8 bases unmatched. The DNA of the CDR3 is TGTGCCAGCAGCCTCTATACCGGGGGGGCCAATGAGCAGTTCTTC. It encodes CASSLYTGGANEQFF.

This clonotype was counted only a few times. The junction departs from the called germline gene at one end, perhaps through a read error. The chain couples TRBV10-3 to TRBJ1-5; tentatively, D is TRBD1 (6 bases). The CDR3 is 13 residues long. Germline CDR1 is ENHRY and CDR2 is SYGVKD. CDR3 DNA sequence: TGTGCCACGACCGGGACACCTAATCAACCCCAGCATTTT. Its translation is CATTGTPNQPQHF.

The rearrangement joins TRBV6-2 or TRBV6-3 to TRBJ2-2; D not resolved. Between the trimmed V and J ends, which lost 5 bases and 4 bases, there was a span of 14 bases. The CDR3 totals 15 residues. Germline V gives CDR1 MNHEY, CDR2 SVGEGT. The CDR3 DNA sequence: TGTGCCAGCAGTCCCCAATCACCGGGCACCGGGGAGCTGTTTTTT. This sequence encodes CASSPQSPGTGELFF.

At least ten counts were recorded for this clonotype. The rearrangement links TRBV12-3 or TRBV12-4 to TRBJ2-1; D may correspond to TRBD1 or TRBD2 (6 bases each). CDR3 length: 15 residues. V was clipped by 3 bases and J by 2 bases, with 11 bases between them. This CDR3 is CASSLGGRTYNEQFF. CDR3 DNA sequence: TGTGCCAGCAGTTTGGGGGGCCGTACCTACAATGAGCAGTTCTTC.

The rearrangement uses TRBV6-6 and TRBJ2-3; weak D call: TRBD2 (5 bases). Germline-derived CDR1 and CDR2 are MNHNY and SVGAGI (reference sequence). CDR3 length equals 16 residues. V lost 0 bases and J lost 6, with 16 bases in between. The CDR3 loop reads CASSYSKVPSMDTQYF. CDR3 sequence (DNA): TGTGCCAGCAGTTACTCGAAGGTTCCTAGCATGGATACGCAGTATTTT.

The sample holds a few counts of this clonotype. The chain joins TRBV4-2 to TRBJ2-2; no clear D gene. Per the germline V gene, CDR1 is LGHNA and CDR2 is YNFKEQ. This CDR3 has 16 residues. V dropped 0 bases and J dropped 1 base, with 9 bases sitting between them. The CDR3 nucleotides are TGTGCCAGCAGCCAAGAGGTTAACGTGAACACCGGGGAGCTGTTTTTT. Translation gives CASSQEVNVNTGELFF.

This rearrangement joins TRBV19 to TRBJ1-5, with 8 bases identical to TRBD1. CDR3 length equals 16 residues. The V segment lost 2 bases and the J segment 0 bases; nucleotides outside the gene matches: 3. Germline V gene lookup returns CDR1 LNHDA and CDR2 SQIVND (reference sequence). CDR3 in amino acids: CASSIRTGSSNQPQHF. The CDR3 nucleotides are TGTGCCAGTAGTATACGGACAGGGTCTAGCAATCAGCCCCAGCATTTT.

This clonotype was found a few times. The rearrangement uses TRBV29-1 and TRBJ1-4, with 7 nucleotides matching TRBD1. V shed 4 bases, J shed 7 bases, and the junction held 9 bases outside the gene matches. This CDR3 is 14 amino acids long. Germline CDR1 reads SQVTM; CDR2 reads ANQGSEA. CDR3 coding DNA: TGCAGCGTTGGGTCGACAGGGAGGATTGAAAAACTGTTTTTT. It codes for CSVGSTGRIEKLFF.